What follows are 15 T cell receptor beta chains derived from one specimen sequenced in a study of a mutant IDH1 vaccine in newly diagnosed glioma. Time point described: week 11, during vaccination. Vaccine doses each comprised 300 ug of mutant IDH1 20-mer peptide, with topical imiquimod. Antigens of these TCRs are unknown. Clones were read by immunoSEQ multiplex PCR, and TCRdb kept only the in-frame ones, dropping some. The sample lists roughly 120,000 clones; over 75% were seen once. The starting material was PBMCs, obtained from a glioma patient whose treatment included an IDH1 peptide vaccine. The receptors originated from a man in his forties with glioma.

The rearrangement joins TRBV29-1 to TRBJ2-5, with D perhaps assigned TRBD1 or TRBD2 (5 bases each). Germline values: CDR1 SQVTM, CDR2 ANQGSEA. This CDR3 has 12 amino acids. With 2 bases removed from V and 5 bases from J, the gap between germline ends came to 9 bases. The CDR3 is CSVEWGRETQYF. The DNA of the CDR3 is TGCAGCGTTGAATGGGGACGGGAGACCCAGTACTTC.

This clone was picked up many times. The CDR3 loop is CASSAGQSPHEQYF. DNA for the CDR3: TGTGCCAGCAGCGCGGGACAGTCTCCCCACGAGCAGTACTTC. V and J are TRBV9 and TRBJ2-7; TRBD1 aligns across 7 bases. V shed 3 bases, J shed 5 bases, and the junction held 8 bases outside the gene matches. The CDR3 extends over 14 amino acids. Germline values: CDR1 SGDLS, CDR2 YYNGEE.

The rearrangement links TRBV11-2 to TRBJ2-7; either TRBD1 or TRBD2 may supply D (5 bases each). Germline lookup yields CDR1 SGHAT and CDR2 FQNNGV. V was shortened by 5 bases and J by 7 bases, with 18 bases between the two germline ends. There are 14 residues in the CDR3. CDR3 amino acids: CASSTTGTSLEQYF. Here the CDR3 DNA reads TGTGCCAGCAGCACTACCGGGACCTCCTTAGAGCAGTACTTC.

The chain carries TRBV7-2 and TRBJ2-1; possible D gene TRBD2, 6 bases. This CDR3 has 16 amino acids. V was trimmed by 7 bases and J by 6 bases, leaving 22 bases between them. The germline gives CDR1 SGHTA, CDR2 FQGNSA. In DNA form, the CDR3 reads TGTGCCAGCACCCTCGGCCTACGGGGGAGAGCCAATGAGCAGTTCTTC. This sequence encodes CASTLGLRGRANEQFF.

This clone was counted only a few times. The rearrangement uses TRBV2 and TRBJ2-3; no firm D call. This CDR3 region has 13 residues. V shed 6 bases and J shed 2 bases, with 9 bases lying between them. Germline V CDR1 and CDR2: SNHLY, FYNNEI. CDR3 amino acids: CASSQLFTDTQYF. CDR3 coding DNA: TGTGCCAGCAGCCAACTTTTCACAGATACGCAGTATTTT.

This clone was counted between two and nine times. The chain joins TRBV6-6 to TRBJ1-6; 10 bases map to TRBD1. With V trimmed by 6 bases and J by 7 bases, 6 bases remained unmatched. The germline gives CDR1 MNHNY, CDR2 SVGAGI (reference sequence). The CDR3 has 15 residues. CDR3 residues: CASRGTGAFNSPLHF. In nucleotides, the CDR3 is TGTGCCAGCAGGGGGACAGGGGCCTTCAATTCACCCCTCCACTTT.

The rearrangement links TRBV28 to TRBJ1-4; D is unclear. The CDR3 sequence is 15 residues long. V gave up 3 bases and J gave up 3 bases, with 11 bases separating them. CDR1 MDHEN and CDR2 SYDVKM come from the germline V gene. CDR3 sequence (DNA): TGTGCCAGCAGTTTGAGAAGGGAGCCTAATGAAAAACTGTTTTTT. Its translation: CASSLRREPNEKLFF.

The V and J genes are TRBV14 and TRBJ2-5; weak D call: TRBD1 (5 bases). CDR1 and CDR2 from the germline V gene are SGHDN and FVKESK. The CDR3 loop spans 15 amino acids. V lost 5 bases, J lost 2 bases, and 15 bases lay in between. CDR3 nucleotides: TGTGCCAGCAGCGCTAAGGACATGGAACAAGAGACCCAGTACTTC. Protein product: CASSAKDMEQETQYF.

This chain links TRBV7-3 with TRBJ1-1; D uncertain. The CDR3 is 13 amino acids. From germline, CDR1 is SGHTA and CDR2 FQGTGA. V was pared by 4 bases and J by 5 bases, with 11 bases between. DNA of the CDR3: TGTGCCAGCAGCTCAATACGGGGAACTGAAGCTTTCTTT. Amino acid sequence: CASSSIRGTEAFF.

The chain combines TRBV4-3 with TRBJ1-4; D ambiguous. Germline V gives CDR1 LGHNA, CDR2 YSLEER. CDR3 length equals 18 residues. Trimming stripped 0 bases from V and 2 bases from J, with 16 bases between. The CDR3 region is CASSQDLGRSRTNEKLFF. CDR3 sequence (DNA): TGCGCCAGCAGCCAAGATCTGGGGAGGTCGCGGACTAATGAAAAACTGTTTTTT.

The chain has TRBV2 and TRBJ2-7, with D possibly called TRBD1 or TRBD2 (5 bases each). The CDR3 has 16 amino acids. Germline V lookup: CDR1 SNHLY, CDR2 FYNNEI. Trimming cost V 4 bases and J 2 bases, with 18 bases left between them. The CDR3 loop is CASSGHGAAVTYEQYF. The CDR3 DNA sequence: TGTGCCAGCAGTGGCCACGGGGCGGCCGTTACCTACGAGCAGTACTTC.

This clone was seen once. This chain links TRBV6-1 with TRBJ2-5, with 9 bases aligning to TRBD1. Germline values: CDR1 MNHNS, CDR2 SASEGT. The CDR3 is 15 amino acids. V lost 3 bases and J lost 5; bases outside the gene matches: 7. Written as DNA, the CDR3 is TGTGCCAGCAGTGAGCGGACAGGGGACTGGGAGACCCAGTACTTC. It encodes CASSERTGDWETQYF.

V is TRBV2 and J is TRBJ2-1; 15 positions agree with TRBD2. Trimming took 5 bases from V and 9 from J; bases not matched to a gene: 8. Germline CDR1 SNHLY, CDR2 FYNNEI. The CDR3 extends over 16 amino acids. CDR3 residues: CASSTGLAGGRVEQFF. CDR3 DNA sequence: TGTGCCAGCAGTACCGGACTAGCGGGGGGGAGGGTTGAGCAGTTCTTC.

This clone was counted a few times. This CDR3 is CASSLEGAPGELFF. CDR3 bases: TGCGCCAGCAGCTTGGAGGGAGCCCCCGGGGAGCTGTTTTTT. The chain combines TRBV5-1 with TRBJ2-2; D perhaps matches TRBD2 (5 bases). Germline values: CDR1 SGHRS, CDR2 YFSETQ. The CDR3 length is 14 residues. V was clipped by 0 bases and J by 6 bases, with 9 bases between them.

V usage is TRBV10-3 and J usage is TRBJ2-2, with D possibly being TRBD1 (6 bases). In germline, CDR1 is ENHRY, CDR2 SYGVKD. V was shortened by 6 bases and J by 3 bases, with 11 bases between the two germline ends. The length of the CDR3 is 14 residues. The CDR3: CAISGTKDTGELFF. The CDR3 bases are TGTGCCATCAGCGGGACAAAGGACACCGGGGAGCTGTTTTTT.